A selection of T cell receptor beta chains follows, all from one sample in a study of Ad26.COV2.S vaccination and SARS-CoV-2 variants. Profiling relied on immunoSEQ multiplex PCR, and the TCRdb table lists in-frame clones only, not all of them. This sample yields 350,000 to 450,000 clones, of which roughly 90% are seen a single time; approximately 1.7% belongs to the top ten. Sample: peripheral blood, taken in a trial of Ad26.COV2.S vaccine versus placebo. The source of these receptors is a person aged 18-60 years who received the Ad26.COV2.S COVID-19 vaccine or a placebo. Each CDR3 is given with its conserved first and last residue. The order of the fields is V gene, J gene, D gene, clone size, CDR3 DNA, CDR3 protein. D genes are given only for firm matches. Size tells how often a clone was seen (once, few, many) or the class of an expanded clone, and some rows leave it out.

v_call: TRBV9
j_call: TRBJ2-3
d_call: NA
clone_size: NA
cdr3_nt: TGTGCCAGCAGCGTAGCTGATGGAGACACAGATACGCAGTATTTT
cdr3_aa: CASSVADGDTDTQYF

v_call: TRBV7-9
j_call: TRBJ2-3
d_call: TRBD1
clone_size: once
cdr3_nt: TGTGCCAGCAGCCCACTCGGACAGGCCTCCACAGATACGCAGTATTTT
cdr3_aa: CASSPLGQASTDTQYF

v_call: TRBV6-5
j_call: TRBJ2-7
d_call: TRBD1
clone_size: NA
cdr3_nt: TGTGCCAGCAGCGGGACCGGGACAGGCCGCCCCGAGCAGTACTTC
cdr3_aa: CASSGTGTGRPEQYF

v_call: TRBV6-2/TRBV6-3
j_call: TRBJ1-1
d_call: TRBD1
clone_size: few
cdr3_nt: TGTGCCAGCAGTCAACAGGGGGCCCGACAAGAAGCTTTCTTT
cdr3_aa: CASSQQGARQEAFF

v_call: TRBV7-9
j_call: TRBJ2-7
d_call: NA
clone_size: NA
cdr3_nt: TGTGCCAGCAGCCCTAGGGGGGGCCCGTACGAGCAGTACTTC
cdr3_aa: CASSPRGGPYEQYF

v_call: TRBV7-8
j_call: TRBJ2-7
d_call: NA
clone_size: NA
cdr3_nt: TGTGCCAGCAGCTTAGATGTACGGGACGGGCAGTACTTC
cdr3_aa: CASSLDVRDGQYF

v_call: TRBV7-2
j_call: TRBJ2-3
d_call: TRBD2
clone_size: NA
cdr3_nt: TGTGCCAGCAGCTTACAGGGCGGGGGGGGTTCAGATACGCAGTATTTT
cdr3_aa: CASSLQGGGGSDTQYF

v_call: TRBV19
j_call: TRBJ2-7
d_call: TRBD1
clone_size: NA
cdr3_nt: TGTGCCAGTAGTATTAAAGGGACAGGGATCTACGAGCAGTACTTC
cdr3_aa: CASSIKGTGIYEQYF

v_call: TRBV3-1/TRBV3-2
j_call: TRBJ2-7
d_call: NA
clone_size: NA
cdr3_nt: TGTGCCAGCAGCCAAGAGGTTGGAGGGTTCGAGCAGTACTTC
cdr3_aa: CASSQEVGGFEQYF

v_call: TRBV7-8
j_call: TRBJ1-4
d_call: NA
clone_size: NA
cdr3_nt: TGTGCCAGCAGCCATATTGTGGGAGAAGAAAATGAAAAACTGTTTTTT
cdr3_aa: CASSHIVGEENEKLFF

v_call: TRBV6-2/TRBV6-3
j_call: TRBJ2-2
d_call: NA
clone_size: NA
cdr3_nt: TGTGCCAGCAGTTACAGTTCGGACGGGGAGCTGTTTTTT
cdr3_aa: CASSYSSDGELFF

v_call: TRBV10-2
j_call: TRBJ1-1
d_call: NA
clone_size: NA
cdr3_nt: TGCGCCAGCAGTGAGGGGGGGCTGAGATATACTGAAGCTTTCTTT
cdr3_aa: CASSEGGLRYTEAFF

v_call: TRBV4-1
j_call: TRBJ1-5
d_call: NA
clone_size: few
cdr3_nt: TGCGCCAGCAGCCCCAGGCAGGCTGATCAGCCCCAGCATTTT
cdr3_aa: CASSPRQADQPQHF

v_call: TRBV28
j_call: TRBJ1-5
d_call: NA
clone_size: NA
cdr3_nt: TGTGCCAGCAGTTTATCGAGCCAGCCCCAGCATTTT
cdr3_aa: CASSLSSQPQHF

v_call: TRBV5-6
j_call: TRBJ2-7
d_call: NA
clone_size: NA
cdr3_nt: TGTGCCAGCAGCTTGGAATACAGGATCAACGAGCAGTACTTC
cdr3_aa: CASSLEYRINEQYF

v_call: TRBV5-8
j_call: TRBJ2-5
d_call: NA
clone_size: once
cdr3_nt: TGTGCCAGCAGCCGGGATGTAGGCAGGATCCAAGAGACCCAGTACTTC
cdr3_aa: CASSRDVGRIQETQYF

v_call: TRBV7-9
j_call: TRBJ2-5
d_call: NA
clone_size: NA
cdr3_nt: TGTGCCAGCAGCCGCCCTGACGGAGAAGAGACCCAGTACTTC
cdr3_aa: CASSRPDGEETQYF

v_call: TRBV4-1
j_call: TRBJ2-3
d_call: TRBD1
clone_size: once
cdr3_nt: TGCGCCAGCAGACTAGACAGGGACACAGATACGCAGTATTTT
cdr3_aa: CASRLDRDTDTQYF

v_call: TRBV7-2
j_call: TRBJ2-5
d_call: NA
clone_size: NA
cdr3_nt: TGTGCCAGCAGCTTTGACGGGGGCTCCCAAGAGACCCAGTACTTC
cdr3_aa: CASSFDGGSQETQYF

v_call: TRBV11-2
j_call: TRBJ1-2
d_call: NA
clone_size: NA
cdr3_nt: TGTGCCAGCAGCCTGGCGGGCTCAGGGGCAGGTGGCTACACCTTC
cdr3_aa: CASSLAGSGAGGYTF

v_call: TRBV5-1
j_call: TRBJ2-3
d_call: TRBD1
clone_size: NA
cdr3_nt: TGCGCCAGCAGTTCAACAGGGGAAGATACGCAGTATTTT
cdr3_aa: CASSSTGEDTQYF

v_call: TRBV7-2
j_call: TRBJ2-7
d_call: NA
clone_size: NA
cdr3_nt: TGTGCCAGCAGCCCCCGCAGGGGATCCTACGAGCAGTACTTC
cdr3_aa: CASSPRRGSYEQYF

v_call: TRBV12-3/TRBV12-4
j_call: TRBJ2-3
d_call: NA
clone_size: NA
cdr3_nt: TGTGCCAGCAGTTTACCAGAGGCAGATACGCAGTATTTT
cdr3_aa: CASSLPEADTQYF

v_call: TRBV28
j_call: TRBJ2-7
d_call: NA
clone_size: NA
cdr3_nt: TGTGCCAGCAGTTTATTGGCAGGGACGGGCGAGCAGTACTTC
cdr3_aa: CASSLLAGTGEQYF

v_call: TRBV6-2/TRBV6-3
j_call: TRBJ1-2
d_call: NA
clone_size: NA
cdr3_nt: TGTGCCAGCAGTTACCGAGACATCCTAAAAATCTATGGCTACACCTTC
cdr3_aa: CASSYRDILKIYGYTF

v_call: TRBV27
j_call: TRBJ1-1
d_call: NA
clone_size: NA
cdr3_nt: TGTGCCAGCAGTTTAGGAGGGGGGCTGAACACTGAAGCTTTCTTT
cdr3_aa: CASSLGGGLNTEAFF

v_call: TRBV7-2
j_call: TRBJ2-1
d_call: TRBD2
clone_size: NA
cdr3_nt: TGTGCCAGCAGCTCCCGGACTCCAGCGGGGGCCGGGGGTTACAATGAGCAGTTCTTC
cdr3_aa: CASSSRTPAGAGGYNEQFF

v_call: TRBV5-6
j_call: TRBJ1-2
d_call: NA
clone_size: NA
cdr3_nt: TGTGCCAGCAGCTTGGTTAGGGTCGGCTACACCTTC
cdr3_aa: CASSLVRVGYTF

v_call: TRBV28
j_call: TRBJ2-1
d_call: NA
clone_size: NA
cdr3_nt: TGTGCCAGCAGTCCTCTCTACAATGAGCAGTTCTTC
cdr3_aa: CASSPLYNEQFF